The clone carrying this T cell receptor (beta chain) occurred many times. Its antigen is as yet unknown. The sample originates from a study of glioma-infiltrating T cells. Overall study findings and caveats: Very few CDR3 sequences were shared between tissue and blood. Tissue-blood divergence was below expectation in non-neoplastic patients, above in gliomas.

This CDR3 is built from 13 residues. V dropped 0 bases and J dropped 9 bases, with 6 bases sitting between them. Per germline, CDR1 WSHSY and CDR2 SAAADI. Amplification of TCR alpha and beta CDR3 regions from RNA used iRepertoire nested multiplex PCR. TCRdb re-called the multiplex PCR reads with MiXCR, one entry per CDR3 protein. Among more than 90,000 distinct CDR3 sequences, about 37% were seen once, and the ten largest hold 35% to 45%. Sequencing was carried out using glioma tissue, nonneoplastic brain tissue, or PBMCs (not recorded which). This clonotype was obtained from a human donor with low-grade glioma or glioblastoma, undergoing nonglioma brain surgery, or in good health (not recorded which). V gene TRBV10-2 combines with J gene TRBJ1-6, with D unresolved. The CDR3 DNA reads as TGCGCCAGCAGTGAGTCCAGCGGTTCACCCCTCCACTTT. It yields the protein CASSESSGSPLHF.